Sequencing of this T cell receptor (beta chain) was carried out in a study of T-cell reconstitution after alpha-beta-depleted transplantation in children. Details on this clonotype: Its antigen is currently unknown.

Preparing the TCRbeta library involved the use of unique molecular identifiers. One entry per CDR3 protein, called by TCRdb with MiXCR from the PCR reads. The data contain 200,000 to 300,000 distinct CDR3 sequences, just under 8.5% of them singletons. Overall study findings and caveats: Newly produced T cells mostly accounted for T-cell counts and diversity one year post-transplant.

The V gene end was trimmed by 9 bases and the J gene end by 0 bases; junction bases not matched to a gene: 4. This CDR3 has 14 amino acids. Germline V lookup: CDR1 MNHEY, CDR2 SVGEGT. This rearrangement joins TRBV6-2 or TRBV6-3 to TRBJ2-3; 9 nucleotides line up with TRBD2. Sequenced here: PBMCs, mostly from graft donor cells, sampled 180 days after TCRalphabeta/CD19-depleted stem cell transplant. The receptor was derived from a male patient under 18 who had a stem cell transplant for acute lymphoblastic leukemia, so the T cells may come from the graft donor. The CDR3 bases are TGTGCCAGAAGTCTAGCGGGGAGCACAGATACGCAGTATTTT. Protein sequence: CARSLAGSTDTQYF.